This T cell receptor beta chain was documented in a study of T-cell reconstitution after alpha-beta-depleted transplantation in children. Study-wide results and caveats: Recipient T cells and thymic progenitors that survived were the source of the high TCRbeta diversity seen at day 60 in some patients. One year post-transplant, T-cell counts and diversity were largely derived from T cells produced anew.

CDR3 length: 13 residues. V was trimmed by 4 bases and J by 0 bases, leaving 8 bases between them. Germline V gene data show CDR1 as SGDLS and CDR2 as YYNGEE. This clonotype was seen at least ten times. Its antigen is undetermined. The library targeted TCRbeta and was prepared with unique molecular identifiers. TCRdb recomputed calls from the PCR reads with MiXCR, one row per CDR3 protein. This table holds roughly 300,000 distinct CDR3 sequences, 11% found once. The receptor's source is a male patient aged 2-10 years who had a stem cell transplant for chronic granulomatous disease, so the T cells may come from the graft donor. The genes are TRBV9 and TRBJ2-7; unclear D gene. Specimen: peripheral blood, collected 180 days after TCRalphabeta/CD19-depleted stem cell transplant. The CDR3 nucleotides read TGTGCCAGCAGCCCCCGCACCTCCTACGAGCAGTACTTC. This encodes CASSPRTSYEQYF.